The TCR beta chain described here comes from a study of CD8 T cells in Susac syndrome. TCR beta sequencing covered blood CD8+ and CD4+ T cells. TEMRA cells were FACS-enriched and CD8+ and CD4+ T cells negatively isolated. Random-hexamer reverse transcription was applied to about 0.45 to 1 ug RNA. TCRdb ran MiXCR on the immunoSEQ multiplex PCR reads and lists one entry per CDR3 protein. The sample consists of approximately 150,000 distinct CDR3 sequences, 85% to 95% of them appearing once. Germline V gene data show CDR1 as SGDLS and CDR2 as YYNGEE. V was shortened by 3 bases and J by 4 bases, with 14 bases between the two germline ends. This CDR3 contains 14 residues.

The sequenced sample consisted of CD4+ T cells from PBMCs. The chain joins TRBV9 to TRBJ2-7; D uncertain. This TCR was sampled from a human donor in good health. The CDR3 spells CASSADHTDYEQYF. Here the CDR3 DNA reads TGTGCCAGCAGCGCGGACCATACGGATTACGAGCAGTACTTC.